This record looks at one T cell receptor beta chain sequence and its context. Its antigen is unknown. The data derive from a study of OX40 agonist ivuxolimab in advanced cancers. Study context: Prior therapy, whether anti-PD-1, anti-PD-L1 or anti-CTLA-4, was allowed, and 40% had some.

The ends were cut back, 0 bases at V and 6 bases at J, with 10 bases in the middle. The CDR3 has 13 residues. CDR1 and CDR2 from the germline V gene are SGDLS and YYNGEE. The method was immunoSEQ multiplex PCR; TCRdb's version includes in-frame clones alone and lacks a portion of them. The sample has approximately 45,000 clones, about 93% seen once; the top ten hold 9.5% to 12%. General study points: CD8+ T cells averaged more expanded clones than CD4+. Compared with others, partial responders at 0.1-3.0 mg/kg displayed clonal expansion among the lowest.

Systemic immunosuppression or autoimmune disease history was grounds to exclude patients. Sequences were derived from CD4+ or CD8+ T cells sorted from blood, sampled in a trial of the OX40 agonist ivuxolimab. The sequence came from an adult with an advanced solid tumor such as melanoma, head and neck, liver or kidney cancer. J is TRBJ2-7 and V is TRBV9, with unresolved D. CDR3 amino acids: CASSVGDFGEQYF. CDR3 DNA: TGTGCCAGCAGCGTAGGGGATTTCGGCGAGCAGTACTTC.